This T cell receptor (beta chain) derives from a study of naive and memory T cell subsets. The beta constant-region primer was an equimolar mix of two oligonucleotides covering TRBC1 and TRBC2. Ligated cDNA was amplified by four rounds of PCR with nested alpha and beta constant-region primers and SP2. TCRdb used MiXCR to reprocess the UMI-ligation and nested PCR reads, holding one entry per CDR3 protein. This table holds 25,000 to 40,000 distinct CDR3 sequences, about a fifth found once. The V and J ends lost 2 bases and 2 bases respectively, with 9 bases between them. The length of the CDR3 is 14 residues. CDR1 and CDR2 from the germline V gene are KGHDR and SFDVKD. This clonotype was counted between two and nine times.

The sample taken for sequencing was effector memory CD4+ T cells from blood. As to subset: effector memory, CD45RA- CD27-. The chain uses TRBV24-1 and TRBJ2-7, with no clear D. The TCR comes from a human donor in good health. The CDR3 DNA reads TGTGCCACCAGTGATTGGGGTAAGGCCTACGAGCAGTACTTC. Translated, it gives CATSDWGKAYEQYF.